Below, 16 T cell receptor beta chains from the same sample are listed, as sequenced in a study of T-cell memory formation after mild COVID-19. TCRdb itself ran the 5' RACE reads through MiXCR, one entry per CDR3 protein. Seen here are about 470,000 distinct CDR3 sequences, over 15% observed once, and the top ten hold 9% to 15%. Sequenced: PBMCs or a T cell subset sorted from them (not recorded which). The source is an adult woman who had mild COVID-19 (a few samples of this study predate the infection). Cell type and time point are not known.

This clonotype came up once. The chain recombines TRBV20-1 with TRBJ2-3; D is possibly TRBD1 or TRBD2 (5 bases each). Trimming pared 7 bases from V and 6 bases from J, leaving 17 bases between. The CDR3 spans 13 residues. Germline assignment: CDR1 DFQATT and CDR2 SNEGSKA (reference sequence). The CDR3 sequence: CSVKNRGGDTQYF. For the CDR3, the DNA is TGCAGTGTTAAAAATAGGGGCGGGGATACGCAGTATTTT.

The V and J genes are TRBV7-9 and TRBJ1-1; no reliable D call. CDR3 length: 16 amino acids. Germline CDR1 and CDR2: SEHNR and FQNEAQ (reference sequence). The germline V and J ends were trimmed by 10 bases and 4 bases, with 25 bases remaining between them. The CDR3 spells CAIPVRWSGSFTEAFF. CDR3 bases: TGTGCCATCCCCGTCCGTTGGTCGGGGAGTTTCACTGAAGCTTTCTTT.

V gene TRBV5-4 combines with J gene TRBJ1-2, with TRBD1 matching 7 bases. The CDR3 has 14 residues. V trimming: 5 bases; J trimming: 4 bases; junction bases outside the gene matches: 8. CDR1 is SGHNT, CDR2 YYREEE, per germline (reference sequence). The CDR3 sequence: CASRSPGQIYGYTF. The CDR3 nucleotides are TGTGCCAGCAGAAGCCCGGGACAGATCTATGGCTACACCTTC.

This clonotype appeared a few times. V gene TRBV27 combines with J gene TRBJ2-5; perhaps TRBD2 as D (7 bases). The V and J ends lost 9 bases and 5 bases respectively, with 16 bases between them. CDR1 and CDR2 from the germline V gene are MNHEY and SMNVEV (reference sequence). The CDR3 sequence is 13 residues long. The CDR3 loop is CASRGGRVETQYF. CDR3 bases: TGTGCCAGTAGGGGGGGGAGAGTGGAGACCCAGTACTTC.

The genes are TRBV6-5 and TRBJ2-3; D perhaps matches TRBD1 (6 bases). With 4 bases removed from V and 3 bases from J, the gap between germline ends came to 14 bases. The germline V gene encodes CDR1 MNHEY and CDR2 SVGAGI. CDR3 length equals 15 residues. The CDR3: CASSWKGHLTDTQYF. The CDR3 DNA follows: TGTGCCAGCAGTTGGAAGGGACACCTGACAGATACGCAGTATTTT.

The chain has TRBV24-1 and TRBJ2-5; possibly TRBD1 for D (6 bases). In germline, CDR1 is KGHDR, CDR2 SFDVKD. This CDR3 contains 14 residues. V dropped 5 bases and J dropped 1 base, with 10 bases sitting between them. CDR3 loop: CATSVTGSQETQYF. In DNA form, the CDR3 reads TGTGCCACCAGTGTCACAGGGAGCCAAGAGACCCAGTACTTC.

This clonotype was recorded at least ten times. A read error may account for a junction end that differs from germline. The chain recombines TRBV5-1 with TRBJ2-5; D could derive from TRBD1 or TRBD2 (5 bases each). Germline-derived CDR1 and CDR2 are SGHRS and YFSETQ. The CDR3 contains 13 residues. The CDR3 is CASSPGTQETQYF. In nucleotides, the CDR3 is TGTGCCAGCTCACCCGGGACCCAAGAGACCCAGTACTTC.

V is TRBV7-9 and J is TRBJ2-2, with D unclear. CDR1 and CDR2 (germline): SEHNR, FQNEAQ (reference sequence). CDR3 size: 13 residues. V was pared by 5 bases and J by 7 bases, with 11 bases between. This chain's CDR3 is CASSVHMSGELFF. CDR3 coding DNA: TGTGCCAGCAGCGTCCACATGAGCGGGGAGCTGTTTTTT.

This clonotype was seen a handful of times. The CDR3 sequence: CASVPGVSYNEQFF. The CDR3 DNA reads TGTGCCAGCGTCCCAGGGGTGTCCTACAATGAGCAGTTCTTC. This chain connects TRBV19 to TRBJ2-1, with D possibly matching TRBD1 (6 bases). V gave up 9 bases and J gave up 1 base, with 13 bases separating them. The CDR3 sequence is 14 residues long. CDR1 is LNHDA, CDR2 SQIVND, per germline (reference sequence).

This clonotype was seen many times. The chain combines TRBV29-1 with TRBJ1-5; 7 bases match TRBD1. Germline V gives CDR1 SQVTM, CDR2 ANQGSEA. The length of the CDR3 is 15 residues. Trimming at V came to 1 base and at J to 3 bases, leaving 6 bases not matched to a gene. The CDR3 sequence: CSVEGVGGPNQPQHF. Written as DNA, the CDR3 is TGCAGCGTTGAAGGAGTAGGGGGCCCCAATCAGCCCCAGCATTTT.

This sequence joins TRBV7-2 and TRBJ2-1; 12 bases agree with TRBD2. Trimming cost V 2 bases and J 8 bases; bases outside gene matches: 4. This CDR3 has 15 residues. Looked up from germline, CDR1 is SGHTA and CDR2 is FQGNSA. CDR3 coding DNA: TGTGCCAGCAGCTTATCGAGACTAGCGGGGGATGAGCAGTTCTTC. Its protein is CASSLSRLAGDEQFF.

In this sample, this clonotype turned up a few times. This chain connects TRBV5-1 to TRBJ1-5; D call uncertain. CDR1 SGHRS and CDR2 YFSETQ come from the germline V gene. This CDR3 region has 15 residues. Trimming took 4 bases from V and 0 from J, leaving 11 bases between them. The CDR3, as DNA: TGCGCCAGCAGCCCAGGACTTTATAGCAATCAGCCCCAGCATTTT. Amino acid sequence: CASSPGLYSNQPQHF. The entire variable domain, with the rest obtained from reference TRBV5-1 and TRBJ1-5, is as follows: KAGVTQTPRYLIKTRGQQVTLSCSPISGHRSVSWYQQTPGQGLQFLFEYFSETQRNKGNFPGRFSGRQFSNSRSEMNVSTLELGDSALYLCASSPGLYSNQPQHFGDGTRLSIL.

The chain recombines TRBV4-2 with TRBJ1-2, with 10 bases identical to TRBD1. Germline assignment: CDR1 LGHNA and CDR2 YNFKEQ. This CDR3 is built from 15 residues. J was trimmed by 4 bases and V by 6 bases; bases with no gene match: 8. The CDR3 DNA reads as TGTGCCAGCAGTCCCGGGACAGGGGCCGGCTATGGCTACACCTTC. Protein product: CASSPGTGAGYGYTF.

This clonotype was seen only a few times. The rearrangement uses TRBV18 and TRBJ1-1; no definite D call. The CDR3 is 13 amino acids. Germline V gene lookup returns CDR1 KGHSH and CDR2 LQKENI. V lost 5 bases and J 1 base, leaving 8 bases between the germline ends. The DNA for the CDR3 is TGTGCCAGCTCAATGGCCGGGAACACTGAAGCTTTCTTT. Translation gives CASSMAGNTEAFF.

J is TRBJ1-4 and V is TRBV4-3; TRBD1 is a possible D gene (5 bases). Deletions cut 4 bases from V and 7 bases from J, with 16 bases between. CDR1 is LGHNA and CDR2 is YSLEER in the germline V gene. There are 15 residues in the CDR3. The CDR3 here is CASSLDSGASEKLFF. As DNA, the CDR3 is TGCGCCAGCAGCCTCGATTCTGGGGCAAGTGAAAAACTGTTTTTT.

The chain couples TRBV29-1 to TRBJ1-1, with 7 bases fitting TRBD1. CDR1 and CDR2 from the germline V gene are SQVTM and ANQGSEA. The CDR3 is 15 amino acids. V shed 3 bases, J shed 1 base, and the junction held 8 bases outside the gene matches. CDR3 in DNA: TGCAGCGTTGATCACTTGGGACAGCCGAACACTGAAGCTTTCTTT. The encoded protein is CSVDHLGQPNTEAFF.